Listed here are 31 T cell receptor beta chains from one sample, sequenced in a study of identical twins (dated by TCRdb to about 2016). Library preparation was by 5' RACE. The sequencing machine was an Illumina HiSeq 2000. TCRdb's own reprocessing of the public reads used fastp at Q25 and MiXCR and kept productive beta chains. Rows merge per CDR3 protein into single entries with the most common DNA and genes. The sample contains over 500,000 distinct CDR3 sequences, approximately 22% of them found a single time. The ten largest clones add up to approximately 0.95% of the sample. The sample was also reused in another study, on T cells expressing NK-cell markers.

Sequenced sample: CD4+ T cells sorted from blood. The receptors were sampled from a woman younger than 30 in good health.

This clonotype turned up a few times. This chain's CDR3 is CASSLAQGKITEAFF. The CDR3 DNA is TGCGCCAGCAGCTTGGCACAGGGGAAGATCACTGAAGCTTTCTTT. The chain couples TRBV5-1 to TRBJ1-1, with 7 nucleotides matching TRBD1. The V gene's germline CDR1 is SGHRS and CDR2 YFSETQ. The CDR3 is 15 residues long. V lost 0 bases and J lost 4; bases outside the gene matches: 6.

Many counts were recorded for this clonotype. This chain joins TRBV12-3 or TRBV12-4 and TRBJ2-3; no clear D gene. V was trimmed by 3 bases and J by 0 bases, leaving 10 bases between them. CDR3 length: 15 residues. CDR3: CASSFPRYSTDTQYF. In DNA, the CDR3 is TGTGCCAGCAGTTTCCCCCGGTATAGCACAGATACGCAGTATTTT.

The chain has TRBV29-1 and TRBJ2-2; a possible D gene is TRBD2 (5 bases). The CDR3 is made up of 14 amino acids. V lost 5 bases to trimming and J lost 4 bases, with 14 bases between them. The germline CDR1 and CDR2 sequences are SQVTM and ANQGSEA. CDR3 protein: CSVNPGFATGELFF. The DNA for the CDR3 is TGCAGCGTTAATCCGGGATTCGCCACCGGGGAGCTGTTTTTT.

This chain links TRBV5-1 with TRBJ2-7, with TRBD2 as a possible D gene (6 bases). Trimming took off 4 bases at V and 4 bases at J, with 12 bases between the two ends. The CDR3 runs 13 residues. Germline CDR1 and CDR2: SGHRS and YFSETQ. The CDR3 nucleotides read TGCGCCAGCAGCCACCCCGGAGGGTACGAGCAGTACTTC. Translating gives CASSHPGGYEQYF.

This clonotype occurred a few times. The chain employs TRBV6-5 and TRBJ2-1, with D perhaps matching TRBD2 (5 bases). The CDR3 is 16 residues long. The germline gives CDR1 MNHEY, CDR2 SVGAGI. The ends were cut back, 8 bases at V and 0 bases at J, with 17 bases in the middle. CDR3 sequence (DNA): TGTGCCAGCTCTTTACTGGAGGCGGGCTCCTACAATGAGCAGTTCTTC. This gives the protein CASSLLEAGSYNEQFF.

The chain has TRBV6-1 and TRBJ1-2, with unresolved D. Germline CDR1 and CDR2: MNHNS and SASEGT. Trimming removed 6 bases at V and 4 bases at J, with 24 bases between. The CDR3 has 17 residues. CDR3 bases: TGTGCCAGCAGCCTCACCCTCGGCAGTATGATGGCCTATGGCTACACCTTC. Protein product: CASSLTLGSMMAYGYTF.

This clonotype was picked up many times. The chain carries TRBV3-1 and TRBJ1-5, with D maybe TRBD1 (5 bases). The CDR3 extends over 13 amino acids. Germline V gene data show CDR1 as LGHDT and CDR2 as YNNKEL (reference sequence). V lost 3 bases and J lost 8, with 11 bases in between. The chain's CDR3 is CASSHQGEEPQHF. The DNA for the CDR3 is TGTGCCAGCAGCCACCAAGGGGAGGAGCCCCAGCATTTT.

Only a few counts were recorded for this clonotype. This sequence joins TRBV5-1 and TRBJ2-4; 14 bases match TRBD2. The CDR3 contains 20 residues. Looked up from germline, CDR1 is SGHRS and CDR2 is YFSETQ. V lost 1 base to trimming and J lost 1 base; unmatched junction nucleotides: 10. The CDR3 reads CASSLTLTSGGAGAKNIQYF. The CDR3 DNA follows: TGCGCCAGCAGCTTGACCCTGACTAGCGGGGGGGCCGGGGCCAAAAACATTCAGTACTTC. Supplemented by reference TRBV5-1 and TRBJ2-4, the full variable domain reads KAGVTQTPRYLIKTRGQQVTLSCSPISGHRSVSWYQQTPGQGLQFLFEYFSETQRNKGNFPGRFSGRQFSNSRSEMNVSTLELGDSALYLCASSLTLTSGGAGAKNIQYFGAGTRLSVL.

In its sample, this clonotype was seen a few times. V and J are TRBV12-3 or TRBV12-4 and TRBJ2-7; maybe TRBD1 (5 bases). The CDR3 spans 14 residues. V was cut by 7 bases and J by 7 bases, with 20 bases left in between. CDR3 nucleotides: TGTGCCAGCACTCAGTGGGGCCTTGTCGGGGAGCAGTACTTC. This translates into CASTQWGLVGEQYF.

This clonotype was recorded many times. In DNA form, the CDR3 reads TGCAGCGTTGGGGGGGCAGATACGCAGTATTTT. Its translation is CSVGGADTQYF. The rearrangement links TRBV29-1 to TRBJ2-3, with D tentatively TRBD2 (6 bases). Germline lookup yields CDR1 SQVTM and CDR2 ANQGSEA. V gave up 4 bases and J gave up 4 bases, with 6 bases separating them. This CDR3 is built from 11 residues.

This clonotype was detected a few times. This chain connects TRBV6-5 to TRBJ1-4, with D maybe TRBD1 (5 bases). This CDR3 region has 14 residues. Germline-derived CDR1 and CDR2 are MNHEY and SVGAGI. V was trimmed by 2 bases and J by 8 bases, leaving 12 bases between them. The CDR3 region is CASSYGQGGEKLFF. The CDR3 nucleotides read TGTGCCAGCAGTTACGGACAAGGAGGCGAAAAACTGTTTTTT.

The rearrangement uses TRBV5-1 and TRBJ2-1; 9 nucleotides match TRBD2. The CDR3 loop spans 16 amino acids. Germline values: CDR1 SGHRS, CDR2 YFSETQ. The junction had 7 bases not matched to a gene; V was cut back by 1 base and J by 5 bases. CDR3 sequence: CASSLSNSGGNNEQFF. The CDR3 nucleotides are TGCGCCAGCAGCTTGTCCAATAGCGGGGGAAACAATGAGCAGTTCTTC.

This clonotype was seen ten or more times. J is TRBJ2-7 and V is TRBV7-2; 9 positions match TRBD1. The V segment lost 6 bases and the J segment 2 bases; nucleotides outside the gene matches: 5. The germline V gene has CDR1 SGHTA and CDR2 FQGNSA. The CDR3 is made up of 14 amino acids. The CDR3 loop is CASRSGQGAYEQYF. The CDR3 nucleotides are TGTGCCAGCAGGTCGGGACAGGGAGCCTACGAGCAGTACTTC.

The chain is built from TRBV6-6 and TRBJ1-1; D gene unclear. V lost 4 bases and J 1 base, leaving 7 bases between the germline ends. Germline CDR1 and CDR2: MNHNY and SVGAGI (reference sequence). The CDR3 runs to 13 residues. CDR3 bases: TGTGCCAGCAGTTCCCGGTCGAACACTGAAGCTTTCTTT. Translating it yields CASSSRSNTEAFF.

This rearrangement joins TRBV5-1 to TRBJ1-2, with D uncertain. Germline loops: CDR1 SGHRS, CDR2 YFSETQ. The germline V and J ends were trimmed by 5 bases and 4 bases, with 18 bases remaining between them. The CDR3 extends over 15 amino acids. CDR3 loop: CASSSSNRPIYGYTF. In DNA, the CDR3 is TGCGCCAGCAGTAGTTCCAACAGACCCATCTATGGCTACACCTTC.

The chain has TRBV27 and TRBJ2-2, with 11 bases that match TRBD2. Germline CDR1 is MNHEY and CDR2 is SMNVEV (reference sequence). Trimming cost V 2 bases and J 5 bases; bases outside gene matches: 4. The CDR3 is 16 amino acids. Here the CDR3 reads CASSLGASGRTGELFF. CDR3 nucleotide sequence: TGTGCCAGCAGTTTAGGTGCTAGCGGGAGGACCGGGGAGCTGTTTTTT.

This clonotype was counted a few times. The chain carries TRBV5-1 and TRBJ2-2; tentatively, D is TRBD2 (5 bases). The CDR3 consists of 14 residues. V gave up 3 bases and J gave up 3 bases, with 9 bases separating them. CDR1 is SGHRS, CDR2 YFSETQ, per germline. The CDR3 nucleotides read TGCGCCAGCAGCTCGGGATCGTACACCGGGGAGCTGTTTTTT. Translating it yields CASSSGSYTGELFF.

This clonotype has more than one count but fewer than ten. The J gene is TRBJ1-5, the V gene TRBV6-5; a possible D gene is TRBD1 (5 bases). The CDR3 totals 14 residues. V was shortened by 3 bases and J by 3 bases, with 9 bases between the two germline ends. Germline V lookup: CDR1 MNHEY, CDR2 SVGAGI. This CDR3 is CASSYGQNNQPQHF. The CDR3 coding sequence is TGTGCCAGCAGTTATGGACAAAACAATCAGCCCCAGCATTTT.

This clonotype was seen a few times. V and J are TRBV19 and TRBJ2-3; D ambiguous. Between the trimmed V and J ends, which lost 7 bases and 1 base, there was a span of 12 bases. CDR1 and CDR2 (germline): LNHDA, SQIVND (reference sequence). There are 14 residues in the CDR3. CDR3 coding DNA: TGTGCCAGTAATGAGGTGCGTCGCACAGATACGCAGTATTTT. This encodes CASNEVRRTDTQYF.

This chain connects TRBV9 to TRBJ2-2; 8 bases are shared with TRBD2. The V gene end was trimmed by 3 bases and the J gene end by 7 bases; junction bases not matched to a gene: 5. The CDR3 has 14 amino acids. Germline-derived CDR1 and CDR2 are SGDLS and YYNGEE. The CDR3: CASSAGRGIGELFF. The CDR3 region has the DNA TGTGCCAGCAGCGCCGGGAGGGGAATCGGGGAGCTGTTTTTT.

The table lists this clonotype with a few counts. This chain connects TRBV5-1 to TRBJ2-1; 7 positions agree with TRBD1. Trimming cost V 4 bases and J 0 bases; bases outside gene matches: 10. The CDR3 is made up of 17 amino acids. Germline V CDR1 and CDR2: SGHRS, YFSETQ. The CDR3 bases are TGCGCCAGCAGCCCGATGGGCGGACAGGACTCCTACAATGAGCAGTTCTTC. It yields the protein CASSPMGGQDSYNEQFF.

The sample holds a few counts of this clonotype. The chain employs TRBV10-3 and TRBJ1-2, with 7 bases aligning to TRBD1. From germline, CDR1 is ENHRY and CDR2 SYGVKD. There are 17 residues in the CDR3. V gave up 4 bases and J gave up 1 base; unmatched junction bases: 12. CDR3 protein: CAISGGRQGVVNYGYTF. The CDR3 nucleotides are TGTGCCATCAGTGGGGGGAGACAGGGTGTTGTTAACTATGGCTACACCTTC.

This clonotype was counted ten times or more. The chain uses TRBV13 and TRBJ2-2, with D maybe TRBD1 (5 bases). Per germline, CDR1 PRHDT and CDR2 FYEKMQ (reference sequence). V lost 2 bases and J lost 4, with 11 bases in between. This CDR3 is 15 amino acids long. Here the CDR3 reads CASSLQTVRTGELFF. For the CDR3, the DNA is TGTGCCAGCAGCTTACAGACAGTTCGCACCGGGGAGCTGTTTTTT.

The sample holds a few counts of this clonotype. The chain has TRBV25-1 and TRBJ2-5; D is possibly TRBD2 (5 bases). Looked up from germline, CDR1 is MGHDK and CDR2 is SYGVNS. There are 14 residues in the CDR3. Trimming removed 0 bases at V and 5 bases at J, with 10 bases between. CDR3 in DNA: TGTGCCAGCAGTGAATATGGGTCGGGGGAGACCCAGTACTTC. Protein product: CASSEYGSGETQYF. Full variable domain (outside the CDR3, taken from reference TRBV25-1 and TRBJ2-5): EADIYQTPRYLVIGTGKKITLECSQTMGHDKMYWYQQDPGMELHLIHYSYGVNSTEKGDLSSESTVSRIRTEHFPLTLESARPSHTSQYLCASSEYGSGETQYFGPGTRLLVL.

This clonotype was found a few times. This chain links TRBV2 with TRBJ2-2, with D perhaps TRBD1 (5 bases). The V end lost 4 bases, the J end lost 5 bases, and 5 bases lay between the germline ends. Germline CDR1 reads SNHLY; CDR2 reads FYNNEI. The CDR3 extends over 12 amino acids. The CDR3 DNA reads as TGTGCCAGCAGTGCAGGGACCGGGGAGCTGTTTTTT. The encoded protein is CASSAGTGELFF. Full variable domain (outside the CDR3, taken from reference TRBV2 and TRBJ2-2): EPEVTQTPSHQVTQMGQEVILRCVPISNHLYFYWYRQILGQKVEFLVSFYNNEISEKSEIFDDQFSVERPDGSNFTLKIRSTKLEDSAMYFCASSAGTGELFFGEGSRLTVL.

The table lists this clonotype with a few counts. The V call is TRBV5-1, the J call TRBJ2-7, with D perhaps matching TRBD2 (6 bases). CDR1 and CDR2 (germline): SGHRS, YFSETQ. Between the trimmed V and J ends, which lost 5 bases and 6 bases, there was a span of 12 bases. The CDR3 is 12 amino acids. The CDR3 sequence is CASSIMGGEQYF. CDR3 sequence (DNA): TGCGCCAGCAGTATAATGGGGGGCGAGCAGTACTTC.

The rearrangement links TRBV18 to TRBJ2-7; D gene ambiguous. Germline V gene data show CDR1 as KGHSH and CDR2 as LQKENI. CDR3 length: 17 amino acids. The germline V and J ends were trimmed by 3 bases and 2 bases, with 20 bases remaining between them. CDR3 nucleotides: TGTGCCAGCTCACCTCTCTTTAGCAGCGTACAACCCTACGAGCAGTACTTC. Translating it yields CASSPLFSSVQPYEQYF.

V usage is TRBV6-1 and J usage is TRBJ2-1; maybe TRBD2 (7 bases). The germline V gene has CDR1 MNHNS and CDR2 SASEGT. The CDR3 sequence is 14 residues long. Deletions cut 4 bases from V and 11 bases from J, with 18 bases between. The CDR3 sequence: CASSGNQGRGKQFF. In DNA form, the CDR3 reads TGTGCCAGCAGTGGCAACCAGGGGAGGGGTAAGCAGTTCTTC.

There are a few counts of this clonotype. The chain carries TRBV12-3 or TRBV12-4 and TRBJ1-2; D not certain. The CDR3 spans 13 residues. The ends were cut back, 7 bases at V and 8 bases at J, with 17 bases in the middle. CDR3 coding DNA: TGTGCCAGCACCCCCCGGTTACAAGGCGGCTACACCTTC. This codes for CASTPRLQGGYTF.

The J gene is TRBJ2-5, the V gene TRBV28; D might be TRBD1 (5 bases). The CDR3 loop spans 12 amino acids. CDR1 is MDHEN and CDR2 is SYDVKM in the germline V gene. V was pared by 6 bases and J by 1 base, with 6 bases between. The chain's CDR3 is CASRTVQETQYF. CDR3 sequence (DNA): TGTGCCAGCAGGACAGTCCAAGAGACCCAGTACTTC.

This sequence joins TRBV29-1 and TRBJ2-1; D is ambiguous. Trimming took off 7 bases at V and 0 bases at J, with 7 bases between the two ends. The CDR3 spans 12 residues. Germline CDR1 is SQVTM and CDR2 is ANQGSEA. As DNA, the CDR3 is TGCAGCGGCCAGAGCTCCTACAATGAGCAGTTCTTC. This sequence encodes CSGQSSYNEQFF.